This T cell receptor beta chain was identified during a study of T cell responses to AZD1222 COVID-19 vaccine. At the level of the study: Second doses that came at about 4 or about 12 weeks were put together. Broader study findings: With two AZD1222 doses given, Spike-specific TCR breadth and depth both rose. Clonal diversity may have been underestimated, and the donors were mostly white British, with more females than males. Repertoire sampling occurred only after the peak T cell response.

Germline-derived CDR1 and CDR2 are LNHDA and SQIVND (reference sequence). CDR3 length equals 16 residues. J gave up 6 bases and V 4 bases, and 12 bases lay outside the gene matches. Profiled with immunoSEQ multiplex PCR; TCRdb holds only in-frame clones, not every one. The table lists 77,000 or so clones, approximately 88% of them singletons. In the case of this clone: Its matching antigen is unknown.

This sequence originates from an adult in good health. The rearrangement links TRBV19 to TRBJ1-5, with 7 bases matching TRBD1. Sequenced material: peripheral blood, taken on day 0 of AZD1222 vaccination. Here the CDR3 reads CASSTTDRALGQPQHF. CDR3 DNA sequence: TGTGCCAGTAGTACGACCGACAGGGCCCTTGGTCAGCCCCAGCATTTT.